This paragraph reports one T cell receptor beta chain. Assay: immunoSEQ multiplex PCR; the TCRdb copy retains only in-frame clones and omits some. The sample comprises 70,000 to 90,000 clones, over 90% of which are singletons, and roughly 5% rests with the top ten. The sample originates from a study of control samples from healthy donors and cancer patients. This clonotype was obtained from a woman aged 18-30 years in good health. Sequencing was carried out using blood.

Here the CDR3 reads CASSPGTGGIYGYTF. CDR3 in DNA: TGCGCCAGCAGCCCTGGAACAGGGGGCATATATGGCTACACCTTC. The rearrangement links TRBV4-3 to TRBJ1-2; 9 bases agree with TRBD1. Germline V gene data show CDR1 as LGHNA and CDR2 as YSLEER. V dropped 4 bases and J dropped 5; count of bases not matched to a gene: 8. The CDR3 is 15 amino acids.